The 15 T cell receptor beta chains presented below share a single source sample, sequenced in a study of T-cell memory formation after mild COVID-19. TCRdb analysed the 5' RACE reads with MiXCR anew, one entry per CDR3 protein. The sample lists some 150,000 distinct CDR3 sequences, around 25% occurring once. The sequenced sample was PBMCs or a T cell subset sorted from them (not recorded which). Receptors were obtained from an adult woman who had mild COVID-19 (a few samples of this study predate the infection). Cell type and time point are not known.

This clonotype was recorded a few times. This rearrangement joins TRBV12-3 or TRBV12-4 to TRBJ2-5, with 9 bases identical to TRBD1. The CDR3 extends over 17 amino acids. V gave up 4 bases and J gave up 4 bases; unmatched junction bases: 13. The CDR3 DNA reads as TGTGCCAGCAGTTCCTACGCCGGGACAGGGCTAAGAGAGACCCAGTACTTC. This sequence encodes CASSSYAGTGLRETQYF.

The V call is TRBV7-8, the J call TRBJ2-5, with D unclear. Germline loops: CDR1 SGHVS, CDR2 FQNEAQ. Trimming took off 7 bases at V and 1 base at J, with 7 bases between the two ends. CDR3 length: 12 residues. The CDR3 spells CASTHVQETQYF. CDR3 DNA: TGTGCCAGCACCCACGTCCAAGAGACCCAGTACTTC.

The J gene is TRBJ2-7, the V gene TRBV6-6, with 12 positions matching TRBD2. The CDR3 is made up of 16 amino acids. The V gene's germline CDR1 is MNHNY and CDR2 SVGAGI (reference sequence). V trimming: 2 bases; J trimming: 6 bases; junction bases outside the gene matches: 8. CDR3 nucleotides: TGTGCCAGCAGTTACCCGACTAGCGGGAGTTTCGGCGAGCAGTACTTC. Translating gives CASSYPTSGSFGEQYF.

The chain combines TRBV3-1 with TRBJ2-7; D gene unclear. Trimming cost V 5 bases and J 4 bases, with 18 bases left between them. CDR1 is LGHDT, CDR2 YNNKEL, per germline (reference sequence). This CDR3 has 15 residues. The CDR3 sequence is CASSSMRVGRYEQYF. The CDR3 DNA reads TGTGCCAGCAGCTCGATGCGAGTGGGTAGGTACGAGCAGTACTTC.

This clonotype appeared a few times. The genes are TRBV6-2 or TRBV6-3 and TRBJ2-7; D remains ambiguous. The CDR3 length is 16 residues. In germline, CDR1 is MNHEY, CDR2 SVGEGT. Trimming removed 0 bases at V and 5 bases at J, with 17 bases between. The CDR3: CASSYSSLDIRDEQYF. The CDR3 DNA follows: TGTGCCAGCAGTTACTCCAGTTTAGACATACGCGACGAGCAGTACTTC.

The chain employs TRBV19 and TRBJ1-1; the D is unclear. Germline values: CDR1 LNHDA, CDR2 SQIVND (reference sequence). V was clipped by 7 bases and J by 1 base, with 7 bases between them. The CDR3 extends over 12 amino acids. Here the CDR3 reads CASKQKNTEAFF. As DNA, the CDR3 is TGTGCCAGTAAACAGAAGAACACTGAAGCTTTCTTT.

This clonotype turned up a few times. The chain joins TRBV7-9 to TRBJ2-7; tentative D call: TRBD1 (6 bases). Germline-derived CDR1 and CDR2 are SEHNR and FQNEAQ (reference sequence). The CDR3 sequence is 15 residues long. The ends were cut back, 0 bases at V and 4 bases at J, with 13 bases in the middle. The CDR3 loop reads CASSLALGTYYEQYF. As DNA, the CDR3 is TGTGCCAGCAGCTTAGCGCTCGGGACATATTACGAGCAGTACTTC.

The J gene is TRBJ2-1, the V gene TRBV7-3; the D gene is possibly TRBD2 (5 bases). V lost 5 bases, J lost 0 bases, and 14 bases lay in between. Germline values: CDR1 SGHTA, CDR2 FQGTGA. This CDR3 has 16 residues. CDR3 nucleotides: TGTGCCAGCAGCCCCATGGGTGGGAGCTCCTACAATGAGCAGTTCTTC. Translated, it gives CASSPMGGSSYNEQFF. The full variable domain, completed using reference TRBV7-3 and TRBJ2-1, is GAGVSQTPSNKVTEKGKYVELRCDPISGHTALYWYRQSLGQGPEFLIYFQGTGAADDSGLPNDRFFAVRPEGSVSTLKIQRTERGDSAVYLCASSPMGGSSYNEQFFGPGTRLTVL.

This chain connects TRBV20-1 to TRBJ2-5; 7 bases map to TRBD2. The CDR3 sequence is 14 residues long. Trimming at V came to 3 bases and at J to 1 base, leaving 5 bases not matched to a gene. The germline gives CDR1 DFQATT, CDR2 SNEGSKA (reference sequence). The CDR3 loop reads CSARSGEIQETQYF. CDR3 coding DNA: TGCAGTGCTAGGAGCGGGGAGATCCAAGAGACCCAGTACTTC.

The chain employs TRBV4-1 and TRBJ1-3; D not certain. Germline V gene sequence: CDR1 MGHRA, CDR2 YSYEKL. Trimming cost V 5 bases and J 3 bases, with 14 bases left between them. This CDR3 contains 15 residues. CDR3 in amino acids: CASSRSALGGNTIYF. In DNA form, the CDR3 reads TGCGCCAGCAGCAGGTCGGCCCTCGGTGGAAACACCATATATTTT.

The CDR3 is CASTTAGAVTRSYEQYF. The DNA of the CDR3 is TGTGCCAGCACCACGGCGGGGGCCGTCACTCGATCCTACGAGCAGTACTTC. The rearrangement links TRBV5-6 to TRBJ2-7, with D perhaps matching TRBD2 (7 bases). The germline V gene encodes CDR1 SGHDT and CDR2 YYEEEE. The CDR3 contains 17 residues. V lost 6 bases to trimming and J lost 1 base, with 23 bases between them.

In nucleotides, the CDR3 is TGTGCCAGCAGGCCTGGGGGGGGCGTACTGTTTTTT. Protein product: CASRPGGGVLFF. This rearrangement joins TRBV12-3 or TRBV12-4 to TRBJ1-4; tentative D call: TRBD1 (6 bases). The CDR3 covers 12 residues. V was clipped by 6 bases and J by 13 bases, with 15 bases between them.

The chain has TRBV4-2 and TRBJ2-1; 8 bases agree with TRBD2. The CDR3 has 17 amino acids. The trim removed 1 base at V and 3 bases at J, leaving 8 bases unmatched. Germline CDR1 is LGHNA and CDR2 is YNFKEQ. This CDR3 reads CASSQGREGGFYNEQFF. The CDR3 bases are TGTGCCAGCAGCCAAGGTCGGGAGGGAGGGTTCTACAATGAGCAGTTCTTC.

This clonotype was seen only a few times. This chain uses TRBV6-2 or TRBV6-3 with TRBJ2-7; 7 bases align to TRBD2. Germline CDR1 is MNHEY and CDR2 is SVGEGT. This CDR3 spans 14 amino acids. J was trimmed by 4 bases and V by 5 bases; bases with no gene match: 8. The CDR3 nucleotides are TGTGCCAGCAGTCAATGCGGGAGAACGTACGAGCAGTACTTC. This codes for CASSQCGRTYEQYF.

The V gene is TRBV4-3, the J gene TRBJ1-2; the match to TRBD1 covers 7 bases. V lost 0 bases, J lost 4 bases, and 8 bases stayed unmatched. This CDR3 is 16 amino acids long. Germline V gives CDR1 LGHNA, CDR2 YSLEER. CDR3 loop: CASSQDSRTGSYGYTF. The CDR3 DNA sequence: TGCGCCAGCAGCCAAGATTCCCGGACAGGTAGCTATGGCTACACCTTC.